The 31 T cell receptor beta chains below were found in one sample sequenced in a study of shared clonotypes between healthy human individuals. The repertoire was sequenced with immunoSEQ multiplex PCR; TCRdb's copy has only in-frame clones and lacks some. The profile shows 2 million or so clones, about 95% of them singletons. The sample was naive CD4+ T cells sorted from blood. Subset noted: CD45RA+ positively selected. The receptors stem from a man younger than 35 in good health.

The CDR3 DNA reads as TGTGCCAGCAGCAAGGAGGTTGGCGGGGAGCTGTTTTTT. This gives the protein CASSKEVGGELFF. The V call is TRBV6-5, the J call TRBJ2-2; tentative D call: TRBD2 (5 bases). The CDR3 has 13 amino acids. Trimming shortened V by 6 bases and J by 7 bases, and 12 bases separated the two germline ends. CDR1 and CDR2 (germline): MNHEY, SVGAGI.

This clone was recorded only once. This chain links TRBV5-6 with TRBJ1-2; 8 positions match TRBD1. The CDR3 has 14 residues. CDR1 is SGHDT and CDR2 is YYEEEE in the germline V gene. The V and J ends lost 4 bases and 4 bases, in that order; junction bases with no gene match: 6. The CDR3 loop reads CASSPQGGLYGYTF. The CDR3 coding sequence is TGTGCCAGCAGCCCACAGGGGGGCCTCTATGGCTACACCTTC.

This chain connects TRBV7-2 to TRBJ2-3; D gene uncertain. V was shortened by 5 bases and J by 5 bases, with 14 bases between the two germline ends. The CDR3 is 14 amino acids. CDR1 and CDR2 (germline): SGHTA, FQGNSA. CDR3 amino acids: CASSQTGRGDTQYF. In DNA form, the CDR3 reads TGTGCCAGCAGCCAAACCGGCCGCGGAGATACGCAGTATTTT.

Details on this clone: Other DNA sequences within the sample encode an identical CDR3. This sequence joins TRBV7-3 and TRBJ2-3, with D hard to call. The germline V and J ends were trimmed by 5 bases and 4 bases, with 7 bases remaining between them. Germline CDR1 and CDR2: SGHTA and FQGTGA. The CDR3 consists of 12 residues. The CDR3 region is CASSPGSDTQYF. The CDR3 DNA sequence: TGTGCCAGCAGCCCCGGGTCAGATACGCAGTATTTT.

The chain recombines TRBV29-1 with TRBJ2-5, with 12 bases that match TRBD2. Germline assignment: CDR1 SQVTM and CDR2 ANQGSEA. The CDR3 spans 13 residues. V shed 6 bases, J shed 7 bases, and the junction held 6 bases outside the gene matches. DNA of the CDR3: TGCAGCGTACGACTAGCGGGAGTAGGGACCCAGTACTTC. It codes for CSVRLAGVGTQYF.

V gene TRBV28 combines with J gene TRBJ1-5; D ambiguous. Trimming left V 6 bases short and J 6 bases short, with 18 bases between. Germline V lookup: CDR1 MDHEN, CDR2 SYDVKM. CDR3 length: 15 residues. The CDR3 spells CASSSGRKTIQPQHF. DNA for the CDR3: TGTGCCAGCAGCTCTGGACGAAAAACAATTCAGCCCCAGCATTTT.

This clone showed up just once. The rearrangement uses TRBV5-4 and TRBJ2-7; D gene ambiguous. The germline V gene encodes CDR1 SGHNT and CDR2 YYREEE (reference sequence). The CDR3 contains 15 residues. With 0 bases removed from V and 2 bases from J, the gap between germline ends came to 12 bases. CDR3 sequence (DNA): TGTGCCAGCAGCTTGGAGTCAGCCATACCCTACGAGCAGTACTTC. It specifies CASSLESAIPYEQYF.

A remark on this clone: The identical CDR3 is also encoded by other nucleotide sequences in the sample. The chain combines TRBV5-1 with TRBJ2-3, with D perhaps TRBD1 or TRBD2 (5 bases each). The germline V gene encodes CDR1 SGHRS and CDR2 YFSETQ. The V gene lost 1 base and the J gene lost 0 bases, with 9 bases spanning the gap. The CDR3 is made up of 15 amino acids. The DNA of the CDR3 is TGCGCCAGCAGCTTGTCGGGACGTAGCACAGATACGCAGTATTTT. Its protein is CASSLSGRSTDTQYF.

V gene TRBV29-1 combines with J gene TRBJ2-3, with TRBD1 identical over 9 bases. This CDR3 region has 15 residues. Germline values: CDR1 SQVTM, CDR2 ANQGSEA. V shed 6 bases and J 2 bases; nucleotides not matched to a gene: 9. In DNA, the CDR3 is TGCAGCGTCGAGGGGACAGGGCGATACACAGATACGCAGTATTTT. This sequence encodes CSVEGTGRYTDTQYF.

V is TRBV5-1 and J is TRBJ1-3; a possible D gene is TRBD1 (6 bases). This CDR3 spans 14 amino acids. Germline lookup yields CDR1 SGHRS and CDR2 YFSETQ. The V end lost 4 bases, the J end lost 4 bases, and 12 bases lay between the germline ends. The DNA for the CDR3 is TGCGCCAGCAGCCCTGGGACAACCGGAAACACCATATATTTT. Protein sequence: CASSPGTTGNTIYF. The full variable domain, in which reference TRBV5-1 and TRBJ1-3 provide the parts outside the CDR3, is KAGVTQTPRYLIKTRGQQVTLSCSPISGHRSVSWYQQTPGQGLQFLFEYFSETQRNKGNFPGRFSGRQFSNSRSEMNVSTLELGDSALYLCASSPGTTGNTIYFGEGSWLTVV.

Regarding this clone: The junction departs from germline at one end; a sequencing error may be responsible. The chain employs TRBV11-3 and TRBJ2-7; the D gene could be TRBD1 or TRBD2 (6 bases each). Germline V CDR1 and CDR2: SGHNT, YENEEA. The CDR3 is 16 amino acids. The CDR3 DNA follows: TGTGCCAGCAGTTTAGGCTGGGGGGCAACCTCCTACGAGCAGTACTTC. Residues: CASSLGWGATSYEQYF.

In regard to this clone: At the DNA level, this CDR3 is encoded by other sequences in the same sample as well. This chain joins TRBV7-6 and TRBJ2-1; D is possibly TRBD1 (5 bases). CDR1 and CDR2 (germline): SGHVS, FNYEAQ. V lost 1 base, J lost 2 bases, and 9 bases lay in between. The CDR3 extends over 15 amino acids. CDR3 amino acids: CASSLGQGPYNEQFF. As DNA, the CDR3 is TGTGCCAGCAGCTTAGGGCAGGGCCCCTACAATGAGCAGTTCTTC.

The V gene is TRBV4-1, the J gene TRBJ2-1; 11 positions match TRBD2. The V gene end was trimmed by 6 bases and the J gene end by 4 bases; junction bases not matched to a gene: 8. Germline CDR1 MGHRA, CDR2 YSYEKL. CDR3 length: 16 residues. Written as DNA, the CDR3 is TGCGCCAGCAGGTTTGCCGGGACTAGCGGATACAATGAGCAGTTCTTC. It is translated as CASRFAGTSGYNEQFF.

The chain links TRBV7-2 to TRBJ1-3; 8 positions match TRBD1. Germline CDR1 and CDR2: SGHTA and FQGNSA. The V gene end was trimmed by 5 bases and the J gene end by 9 bases; junction bases not matched to a gene: 6. The CDR3 sequence is 13 residues long. The CDR3 loop is CASSPDRGFTIYF. CDR3 in DNA: TGTGCCAGCAGCCCCGACAGGGGCTTCACCATATATTTT.

This rearrangement joins TRBV19 to TRBJ2-5, with D perhaps matching TRBD1 (5 bases). The germline CDR1 and CDR2 sequences are LNHDA and SQIVND (reference sequence). The V end was cut by 10 bases, the J end by 0 bases, with 15 bases between. This CDR3 region has 14 residues. The chain's CDR3 is CATPRGSNQETQYF. CDR3 nucleotides: TGTGCCACCCCTAGGGGCAGCAACCAAGAGACCCAGTACTTC.

This rearrangement joins TRBV18 to TRBJ2-1, with 7 bases identical to TRBD1. Unmatched junction bases numbered 6, after V lost 6 bases and J lost 4 bases. Germline V gene data show CDR1 as KGHSH and CDR2 as LQKENI. The CDR3 is made up of 14 amino acids. The CDR3 sequence is CASSGTVGYNEQFF. The CDR3 DNA reads as TGTGCCAGCTCCGGGACAGTAGGTTACAATGAGCAGTTCTTC.

A word on this clone: The same CDR3 can be traced to other DNA sequences in this sample. The chain links TRBV28 to TRBJ2-1; D is ambiguous. There are 11 residues in the CDR3. Trimming removed 5 bases at V and 8 bases at J, with 7 bases between. Germline V lookup: CDR1 MDHEN, CDR2 SYDVKM. The CDR3 coding sequence is TGTGCCAGCAGTCCCCGGGATGAGCAGTTCTTC. Translating gives CASSPRDEQFF.

This clone was detected only once. Within the sample, other DNA sequences also encode this same CDR3. The chain links TRBV5-1 to TRBJ1-4; the D gene is possibly TRBD1 (6 bases). With 2 bases removed from V and 5 bases from J, the gap between germline ends came to 10 bases. Germline CDR1 and CDR2: SGHRS and YFSETQ. There are 14 residues in the CDR3. The CDR3 sequence is CASSFEGGNEKLFF. CDR3 DNA sequence: TGCGCCAGCAGCTTCGAGGGGGGAAATGAAAAACTGTTTTTT.

This clone has just one count. J is TRBJ2-5 and V is TRBV19, with 9 bases that match TRBD2. V shed 5 bases and J 0 bases; nucleotides not matched to a gene: 10. Germline lookup yields CDR1 LNHDA and CDR2 SQIVND (reference sequence). The CDR3 is made up of 17 amino acids. CDR3 in amino acids: CASSSNAGLAHQETQYF. The DNA for the CDR3 is TGTGCCAGTAGTTCCAATGCCGGACTAGCGCACCAAGAGACCCAGTACTTC. Full variable domain (rest looked up from reference TRBV19 and TRBJ2-5): DGGITQSPKYLFRKEGQNVTLSCEQNLNHDAMYWYRQDPGQGLRLIYYSQIVNDFQKGDIAEGYSVSREKKESFPLTVTSAQKNPTAFYLCASSSNAGLAHQETQYFGPGTRLLVL.

The chain uses TRBV9 and TRBJ2-5, with D possibly TRBD1 on 5 matching bases. V was shortened by 2 bases and J by 1 base, with 15 bases between the two germline ends. The CDR3 runs 16 residues. Germline loops: CDR1 SGDLS, CDR2 YYNGEE. The CDR3 spells CASSVTGQGLQETQYF. DNA for the CDR3: TGTGCCAGCAGCGTTACGGGTCAGGGCCTCCAAGAGACCCAGTACTTC.

With regard to this clone: Other DNA sequences in this specimen translate into the identical CDR3. The chain links TRBV5-1 to TRBJ1-5; 8 bases align to TRBD1. The germline V gene has CDR1 SGHRS and CDR2 YFSETQ. Trimming cost V 4 bases and J 4 bases; bases outside gene matches: 4. The CDR3 extends over 14 amino acids. The CDR3 region is CASSPGQGNQPQHF. DNA for the CDR3: TGCGCCAGCAGCCCCGGACAGGGAAATCAGCCCCAGCATTTT.

The V and J genes are TRBV27 and TRBJ2-7, with 8 bases fitting TRBD1. The CDR3 has 12 residues. With V trimmed by 8 bases and J by 2 bases, 2 bases remained unmatched. Looked up from germline, CDR1 is MNHEY and CDR2 is SMNVEV (reference sequence). In DNA, the CDR3 is TGTGCCAGCGGACAGGGCACCTACGAGCAGTACTTC. This gives the protein CASGQGTYEQYF.

This clone was recorded once. The V gene is TRBV7-2, the J gene TRBJ2-5, with unresolved D. V shed 5 bases and J shed 5 bases, with 12 bases lying between them. The CDR3 totals 13 residues. Germline loops: CDR1 SGHTA, CDR2 FQGNSA. The CDR3 protein is CASSPTTKETQYF. CDR3 nucleotides: TGTGCCAGCAGCCCGACGACCAAGGAGACCCAGTACTTC.

The chain carries TRBV10-3 and TRBJ1-3; no firm D call. CDR1 and CDR2 (germline): ENHRY, SYGVKD. There are 13 residues in the CDR3. The germline V and J ends were trimmed by 10 bases and 4 bases, with 14 bases remaining between them. The CDR3 sequence: CATTGKAGNTIYF. The CDR3 DNA follows: TGTGCCACTACCGGGAAAGCGGGAAACACCATATATTTT.

This CDR3 reads CASSLLAGGLREQYF. The CDR3 coding sequence is TGTGCCAGCAGCTTGCTAGCGGGAGGGCTAAGGGAGCAGTACTTC. V usage is TRBV7-9 and J usage is TRBJ2-7, with 12 bases matching TRBD2. The CDR3 consists of 15 residues. Germline V gene data show CDR1 as SEHNR and CDR2 as FQNEAQ (reference sequence). With 3 bases clipped from V and 7 bases from J, the junction kept 7 bases outside the gene matches.

The J gene is TRBJ1-5, the V gene TRBV4-3; D is perhaps TRBD1 (6 bases). Germline V gives CDR1 LGHNA, CDR2 YSLEER. The ends were cut back, 1 base at V and 6 bases at J, with 10 bases in the middle. This CDR3 contains 14 residues. The CDR3 sequence: CASSQVQGGQPQHF. DNA for the CDR3: TGCGCCAGCAGCCAAGTACAGGGAGGTCAGCCCCAGCATTTT.

In DNA, the CDR3 is TGTGCCAGCAGTGAAGGGACTAGCCCCTACGAGCAGTACTTC. This sequence encodes CASSEGTSPYEQYF. The rearrangement links TRBV2 to TRBJ2-7; 8 bases align to TRBD2. The CDR3 has 14 residues. Germline V gene lookup returns CDR1 SNHLY and CDR2 FYNNEI. V lost 1 base to trimming and J lost 2 bases; unmatched junction nucleotides: 1.

The chain combines TRBV18 with TRBJ2-5; 11 bases map to TRBD2. Germline lookup yields CDR1 KGHSH and CDR2 LQKENI. There are 14 residues in the CDR3. V was pared by 6 bases and J by 3 bases, with 3 bases of the junction left unmatched. As DNA, the CDR3 is TGTGCCAGCTCGCTGACTAGCGGGAAAGAGACCCAGTACTTC. Translated, it gives CASSLTSGKETQYF.

The chain couples TRBV28 to TRBJ2-7; D call uncertain. CDR1 and CDR2 from the germline V gene are MDHEN and SYDVKM. The V end lost 6 bases, the J end lost 6 bases, and 18 bases lay between the germline ends. This CDR3 is 14 amino acids long. The CDR3 coding sequence is TGTGCCAGCAGATCTTCAGTAGGGCGCGGCGAGCAGTACTTC. It translates to CASRSSVGRGEQYF.

The rearrangement joins TRBV7-9 to TRBJ2-1; perhaps TRBD2 as D (5 bases). The CDR3 sequence is 14 residues long. CDR1 and CDR2 from the germline V gene are SEHNR and FQNEAQ (reference sequence). V was trimmed by 5 bases and J by 4 bases, leaving 12 bases between them. CDR3 residues: CASSPYGVYNEQFF. DNA of the CDR3: TGTGCCAGCAGCCCCTACGGGGTTTACAATGAGCAGTTCTTC.

The V and J genes are TRBV30 and TRBJ1-5; no clear D gene. The V end was cut by 3 bases, the J end by 2 bases, with 11 bases between. Germline V gives CDR1 GTSNPN, CDR2 SVGIG (reference sequence). The CDR3 runs to 14 residues. CDR3 sequence: CAWSFGSGNQPQHF. The CDR3 DNA sequence: TGTGCCTGGAGCTTTGGCAGTGGCAATCAGCCCCAGCATTTT.